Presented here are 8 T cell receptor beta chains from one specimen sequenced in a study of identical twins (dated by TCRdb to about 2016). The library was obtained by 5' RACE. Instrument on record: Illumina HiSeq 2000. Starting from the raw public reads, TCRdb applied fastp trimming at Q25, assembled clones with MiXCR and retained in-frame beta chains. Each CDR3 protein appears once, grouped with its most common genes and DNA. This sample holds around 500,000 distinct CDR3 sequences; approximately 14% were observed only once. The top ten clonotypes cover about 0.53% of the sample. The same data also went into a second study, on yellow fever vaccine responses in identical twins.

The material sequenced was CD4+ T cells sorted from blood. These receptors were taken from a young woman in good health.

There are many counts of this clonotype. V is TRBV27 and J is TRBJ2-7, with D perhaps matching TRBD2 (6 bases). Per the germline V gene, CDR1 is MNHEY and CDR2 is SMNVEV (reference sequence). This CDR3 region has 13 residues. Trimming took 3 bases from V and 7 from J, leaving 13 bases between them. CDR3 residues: CASSLGFGGEQYF. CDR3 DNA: TGTGCCAGCAGTTTGGGTTTTGGGGGGGAGCAGTACTTC.

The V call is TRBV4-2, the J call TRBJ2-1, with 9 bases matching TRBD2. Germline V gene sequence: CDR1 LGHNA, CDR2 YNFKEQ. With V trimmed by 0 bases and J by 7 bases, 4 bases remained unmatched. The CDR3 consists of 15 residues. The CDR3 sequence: CASSQEGTSPNEQFF. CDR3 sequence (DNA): TGTGCCAGCAGCCAAGAGGGGACTAGCCCTAATGAGCAGTTCTTC.

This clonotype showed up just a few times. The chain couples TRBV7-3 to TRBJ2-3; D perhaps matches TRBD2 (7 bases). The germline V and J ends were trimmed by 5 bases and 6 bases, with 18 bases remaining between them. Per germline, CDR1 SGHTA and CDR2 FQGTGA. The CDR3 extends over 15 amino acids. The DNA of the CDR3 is TGTGCCAGCAGCCCACGACAGGCGGGGGCTGATACGCAGTATTTT. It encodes CASSPRQAGADTQYF.

CDR3 region: CATSRPPSYAVQFF. The CDR3 bases are TGTGCCACCAGCAGACCCCCGTCCTATGCAGTGCAGTTCTTC. The rearrangement links TRBV15 to TRBJ2-1, with D uncertain. Germline V gene data show CDR1 as LNHNV and CDR2 as YYDKDF (reference sequence). The CDR3 length is 14 residues. Trimming stripped 2 bases from V and 12 bases from J, with 17 bases between.

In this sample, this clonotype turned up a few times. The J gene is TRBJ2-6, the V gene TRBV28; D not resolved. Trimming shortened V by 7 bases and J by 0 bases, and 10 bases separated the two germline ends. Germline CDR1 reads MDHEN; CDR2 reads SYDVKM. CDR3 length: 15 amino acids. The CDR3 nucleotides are TGTGCCAGCACCCTGGGTTACTCTGGGGCCAACGTCCTGACTTTC. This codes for CASTLGYSGANVLTF.

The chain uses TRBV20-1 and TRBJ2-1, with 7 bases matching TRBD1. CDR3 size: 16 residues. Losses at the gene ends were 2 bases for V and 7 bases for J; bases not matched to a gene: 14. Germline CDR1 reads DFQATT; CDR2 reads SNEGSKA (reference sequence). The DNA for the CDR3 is TGCAGTGCTAGAATTTCCGGGGCAGGGGGTCTGAATGAGCAGTTCTTC. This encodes CSARISGAGGLNEQFF.

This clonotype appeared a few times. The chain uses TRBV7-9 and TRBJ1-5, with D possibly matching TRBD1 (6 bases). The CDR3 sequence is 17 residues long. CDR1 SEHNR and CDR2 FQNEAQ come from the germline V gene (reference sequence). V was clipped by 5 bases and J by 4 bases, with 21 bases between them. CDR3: CASSLTVGTGLNQPQHF. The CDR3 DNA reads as TGTGCCAGCAGCCTCACGGTCGGTACAGGGTTAAATCAGCCCCAGCATTTT.

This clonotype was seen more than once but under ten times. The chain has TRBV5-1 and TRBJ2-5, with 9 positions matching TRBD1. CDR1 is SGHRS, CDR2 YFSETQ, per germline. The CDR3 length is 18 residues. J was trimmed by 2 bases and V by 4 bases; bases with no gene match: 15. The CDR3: CASSVGGTGGVGQETQYF. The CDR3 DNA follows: TGCGCCAGCAGCGTGGGGGGCACAGGGGGCGTTGGACAAGAGACCCAGTACTTC.